One and the same sample provided the 30 T cell receptor beta chains below, sequenced in a study of T-cell memory formation after mild COVID-19. TCRdb reanalysed the 5' RACE reads using MiXCR and keeps one entry per CDR3 protein. The table has almost 350,000 distinct CDR3 sequences, 20% to 25% seen once. Sequencing was carried out using PBMCs or a T cell subset sorted from them (not recorded which). Source of these receptors: a man in his late teens or twenties who had mild COVID-19 (a few samples of this study predate the infection). Cell type and time point are not known.

This chain connects TRBV6-5 to TRBJ1-5; D ambiguous. Germline CDR1 is MNHEY and CDR2 is SVGAGI. The V and J ends lost 0 bases and 6 bases respectively, with 9 bases between them. This CDR3 is built from 14 residues. The DNA for the CDR3 is TGTGCCAGCAGTTACTCGGGCGGGTCTCAGCCCCAGCATTTT. This encodes CASSYSGGSQPQHF.

The J gene is TRBJ2-7, the V gene TRBV4-3; D gene unclear. Germline assignment: CDR1 LGHNA and CDR2 YSLEER. V was clipped by 0 bases and J by 0 bases, with 6 bases between them. This CDR3 contains 14 residues. The CDR3 here is CASSQDLYSYEQYF. In nucleotides, the CDR3 is TGCGCCAGCAGCCAAGATCTTTACTCCTACGAGCAGTACTTC.

This rearrangement joins TRBV4-2 to TRBJ2-1; unclear D gene. From germline, CDR1 is LGHNA and CDR2 YNFKEQ. V lost 4 bases, J lost 8 bases, and 18 bases lay in between. CDR3 length: 15 amino acids. The CDR3 loop is CASSPGRILGYEQFF. CDR3 coding DNA: TGTGCCAGCAGCCCCGGACGGATCCTGGGTTATGAGCAGTTCTTC.

The rearrangement joins TRBV4-1 to TRBJ2-1; TRBD1 matches at 7 bases. J was trimmed by 8 bases and V by 4 bases; bases with no gene match: 8. Germline CDR1 reads MGHRA; CDR2 reads YSYEKL. The CDR3 runs to 14 residues. The CDR3 DNA sequence: TGCGCCAGCAGCCGAACGACAGGGCGGCATGAGCAGTTCTTC. Protein: CASSRTTGRHEQFF.

The CDR3, as DNA: TGTGCCAGCAGCCCCGGACTAGCGGGGGCACCTGTATACAATGAGCAGTTCTTC. This codes for CASSPGLAGAPVYNEQFF. This rearrangement joins TRBV7-9 to TRBJ2-1, with 13 bases lining up with TRBD2. The V and J ends lost 5 bases and 4 bases, in that order; junction bases with no gene match: 11. The CDR3 loop spans 18 amino acids. The germline gives CDR1 SEHNR, CDR2 FQNEAQ (reference sequence).

The rearrangement joins TRBV7-9 to TRBJ1-5; 7 nucleotides agree with TRBD1. J was trimmed by 0 bases and V by 1 base; bases with no gene match: 6. In germline, CDR1 is SEHNR, CDR2 FQNEAQ (reference sequence). CDR3 length: 17 amino acids. The CDR3 DNA reads TGTGCCAGCAGCTTAGTGCCCAGACAGGGTAGCAATCAGCCCCAGCATTTT. This gives the protein CASSLVPRQGSNQPQHF.

The V call is TRBV6-2 or TRBV6-3, the J call TRBJ2-4; D might be TRBD1 (5 bases). Germline V gene lookup returns CDR1 MNHEY and CDR2 SVGEGT. The CDR3 extends over 15 amino acids. V was trimmed by 7 bases and J by 6 bases, leaving 19 bases between them. CDR3 sequence: CASNSGGRRGNIQYF. The CDR3, as DNA: TGTGCCAGCAATTCGGGCGGACGTAGGGGAAACATTCAGTACTTC.

There are many counts of this clonotype. The V gene is TRBV28, the J gene TRBJ2-2; D is unresolved. The germline CDR1 and CDR2 sequences are MDHEN and SYDVKM. The length of the CDR3 is 14 residues. V shed 3 bases and J shed 2 bases, with 7 bases lying between them. The chain's CDR3 is CASSFRLNTGELFF. The CDR3 DNA reads as TGTGCCAGCAGTTTCAGGTTAAACACCGGGGAGCTGTTTTTT.

CDR3 amino acids: CASTGTGGPETQYF. As DNA, the CDR3 is TGTGCCAGCACCGGGACAGGGGGCCCAGAGACCCAGTACTTC. V and J are TRBV12-3 or TRBV12-4 and TRBJ2-5; TRBD1 matches 12 bases. This CDR3 is 14 amino acids long. V lost 7 bases to trimming and J lost 4 bases; unmatched junction nucleotides: 4.

The V call is TRBV5-1, the J call TRBJ1-1; D is unclear. The V gene lost 1 base and the J gene lost 4 bases, with 17 bases spanning the gap. Germline values: CDR1 SGHRS, CDR2 YFSETQ. The CDR3 runs 16 residues. DNA of the CDR3: TGCGCCAGCAGCTTGTCGGGCCTAGAGTTGAGCACTGAAGCTTTCTTT. Translation gives CASSLSGLELSTEAFF.

V usage is TRBV4-2 and J usage is TRBJ1-2; D unclear. Between the trimmed V and J ends, which lost 0 bases and 8 bases, there was a span of 13 bases. CDR3 length: 14 amino acids. Looked up from germline, CDR1 is LGHNA and CDR2 is YNFKEQ. As DNA, the CDR3 is TGTGCCAGCAGCCAAGATCTATGGGTTCGCGGCTACACCTTC. This codes for CASSQDLWVRGYTF.

This chain connects TRBV11-2 to TRBJ1-5, with D unclear. V dropped 0 bases and J dropped 3 bases, with 6 bases sitting between them. Germline lookup yields CDR1 SGHAT and CDR2 FQNNGV. The CDR3 is 14 residues long. CDR3 loop: CASSLDSTNQPQHF. The CDR3 DNA reads as TGTGCCAGCAGCTTAGACAGCACCAATCAGCCCCAGCATTTT.

CDR3 loop: CSVDGGSYNEQFF. The CDR3 bases are TGCAGCGTTGATGGGGGGTCCTACAATGAGCAGTTCTTC. V is TRBV29-1 and J is TRBJ2-1; TRBD2 is a possible D gene (6 bases). The CDR3 runs to 13 residues. V lost 3 bases, J lost 1 base, and 7 bases lay in between. CDR1 and CDR2 (germline): SQVTM, ANQGSEA.

The table lists this clonotype with many counts. The V gene is TRBV7-2, the J gene TRBJ2-2; D not resolved. Germline V gene data show CDR1 as SGHTA and CDR2 as FQGNSA. Trimming cost V 1 base and J 5 bases, with 8 bases left between them. The CDR3 spans 14 residues. CDR3 coding DNA: TGTGCCAGCAGCTTAGGCCCCCAAACCGGGGAGCTGTTTTTT. Residues: CASSLGPQTGELFF.

This clonotype appeared a few times. The rearrangement links TRBV10-3 to TRBJ2-7; a possible D gene is TRBD2 (6 bases). This CDR3 comprises 15 residues. V was pared by 8 bases and J by 1 base, with 18 bases between. CDR1 is ENHRY and CDR2 is SYGVKD in the germline V gene. CDR3: CAIGAGLAKSYEQYF. In nucleotides, the CDR3 is TGTGCCATCGGCGCGGGGCTAGCTAAGTCCTACGAGCAGTACTTC.

The sample holds a few counts of this clonotype. The V call is TRBV6-1, the J call TRBJ1-5; D unresolved. V lost 4 bases and J lost 7, with 17 bases in between. There are 15 residues in the CDR3. Germline V gene data show CDR1 as MNHNS and CDR2 as SASEGT. Written as DNA, the CDR3 is TGTGCCAGCAGTGTCGGGTTTCCTCCTGGACAGCCCCAGCATTTT. This translates into CASSVGFPPGQPQHF.

This chain connects TRBV7-2 to TRBJ1-2, with 8 positions matching TRBD1. Germline CDR1 reads SGHTA; CDR2 reads FQGNSA. This CDR3 contains 15 residues. The trim removed 6 bases at V and 0 bases at J, leaving 6 bases unmatched. CDR3 bases: TGTGCCAGCAGTCCTACAGGGGGGACTAACTATGGCTACACCTTC. Residues: CASSPTGGTNYGYTF. The entire variable domain, with the rest obtained from reference TRBV7-2 and TRBJ1-2, is as follows: GAGVSQSPSNKVTEKGKDVELRCDPISGHTALYWYRQSLGQGLEFLIYFQGNSAPDKSGLPSDRFSAERTGGSVSTLTIQRTQQEDSAVYLCASSPTGGTNYGYTFGSGTRLTVV.

DNA of the CDR3: TGCAGTGCTGGCCGTCGGGGATACACCGGGGAGCTGTTTTTT. It encodes CSAGRRGYTGELFF. The rearrangement links TRBV20-1 to TRBJ2-2; D might be TRBD2 (5 bases). CDR1 is DFQATT and CDR2 is SNEGSKA in the germline V gene (reference sequence). V lost 5 bases to trimming and J lost 3 bases, with 13 bases between them. There are 14 residues in the CDR3.

The table lists this clonotype with a few counts. The rearrangement joins TRBV3-1 to TRBJ2-1; 7 bases fit TRBD2. Per the germline V gene, CDR1 is LGHDT and CDR2 is YNNKEL (reference sequence). The CDR3 covers 14 residues. J gave up 7 bases and V 4 bases, and 7 bases lay outside the gene matches. The chain's CDR3 is CASSLGLVGNEQFF. CDR3 bases: TGTGCCAGCAGCCTTGGACTAGTCGGGAATGAGCAGTTCTTC.

The rearrangement joins TRBV20-1 to TRBJ2-5, with D possibly matching TRBD1 (5 bases). The CDR3 totals 13 residues. Germline values: CDR1 DFQATT, CDR2 SNEGSKA (reference sequence). Deletions cut 8 bases from V and 5 bases from J, with 18 bases between. The CDR3 coding sequence is TGCAGTAGTGGGGCAGGGCCAGGGGAGACCCAGTACTTC. Translating gives CSSGAGPGETQYF.

The chain links TRBV5-1 to TRBJ2-1; 8 positions match TRBD2. Germline CDR1 SGHRS, CDR2 YFSETQ. CDR3 length equals 17 residues. The V segment lost 4 bases and the J segment 8 bases; nucleotides outside the gene matches: 17. The CDR3 reads CASSPPSIRGGLHEQFF. CDR3 nucleotides: TGCGCCAGCAGCCCACCTTCGATACGGGGGGGCCTTCATGAGCAGTTCTTC.

This clonotype was detected a few times. Possible read error: a much larger clone is one base away. In DNA form, the CDR3 reads TGCAGTGCTAGGACAGGGGATCAGCCCCAGCATTTT. Amino acids: CSARTGDQPQHF. The chain uses TRBV20-1 and TRBJ1-5; 8 bases are shared with TRBD1. CDR3 length: 12 amino acids. CDR1 and CDR2 (germline): DFQATT, SNEGSKA (reference sequence). J gave up 5 bases and V 3 bases, and 0 bases lay outside the gene matches.

This clonotype has just a few counts. The CDR3 spells CSAPTKGQADTEAFF. In nucleotides, the CDR3 is TGCAGTGCTCCAACGAAGGGGCAGGCGGACACTGAAGCTTTCTTT. The chain carries TRBV20-1 and TRBJ1-1; tentatively, D is TRBD1 (5 bases). V dropped 5 bases and J dropped 3 bases, with 19 bases sitting between them. In germline, CDR1 is DFQATT, CDR2 SNEGSKA (reference sequence). There are 15 residues in the CDR3.

This chain uses TRBV10-1 with TRBJ2-1; D is ambiguous. This CDR3 region has 12 residues. Trimming pared 9 bases from V and 10 bases from J, leaving 16 bases between. The germline gives CDR1 WNHNN, CDR2 SYGVQD (reference sequence). For the CDR3, the DNA is TGCGCCAGGGGAAGTAGAAGTCCGGAGCAGTTCTTC. This encodes CARGSRSPEQFF.

The chain uses TRBV29-1 and TRBJ2-7; D may correspond to TRBD1 or TRBD2 (5 bases each). This CDR3 comprises 14 residues. Per germline, CDR1 SQVTM and CDR2 ANQGSEA. Trimming pared 0 bases from V and 9 bases from J, leaving 18 bases between. CDR3 protein: CSVEDGTASGRQYF. The CDR3 DNA reads as TGCAGCGTTGAAGATGGGACGGCCTCGGGGAGGCAGTACTTC.

This clonotype was recorded at least ten times. The V call is TRBV15, the J call TRBJ2-3; possible D gene TRBD1, 6 bases. The V and J ends lost 4 bases and 2 bases respectively, with 16 bases between them. Per germline, CDR1 LNHNV and CDR2 YYDKDF (reference sequence). The CDR3 length is 16 residues. CDR3 nucleotide sequence: TGTGCCACCAGCACGGCGCCGGGACACTACACAGATACGCAGTATTTT. This sequence encodes CATSTAPGHYTDTQYF. The full variable domain, with the rest looked up from reference TRBV15 and TRBJ2-3, is DAMVIQNPRYQVTQFGKPVTLSCSQTLNHNVMYWYQQKSSQAPKLLFHYYDKDFNNEADTPDNFQSRRPNTSFCFLDIRSPGLGDTAMYLCATSTAPGHYTDTQYFGPGTRLTVL.

This chain connects TRBV19 to TRBJ1-1; D gene uncertain. V shed 9 bases and J shed 0 bases, with 11 bases lying between them. Germline loops: CDR1 LNHDA, CDR2 SQIVND (reference sequence). CDR3 size: 13 residues. The DNA for the CDR3 is TGTGCCAGCGGTTTTGGGGTGAACACTGAAGCTTTCTTT. Translating gives CASGFGVNTEAFF.

The rearrangement links TRBV29-1 to TRBJ1-2; the D gene is possibly TRBD1 (5 bases). Germline V gene sequence: CDR1 SQVTM, CDR2 ANQGSEA. The germline V and J ends were trimmed by 7 bases and 7 bases, with 16 bases remaining between them. This CDR3 contains 12 residues. CDR3 DNA sequence: TGCAGCGCTCTTGGGGCTGGTCGTGGCTACACCTTC. It specifies CSALGAGRGYTF. Using reference TRBV29-1 and TRBJ1-2 for the parts outside the CDR3, the full variable domain is SAVISQKPSRDICQRGTSLTIQCQVDSQVTMMFWYRQQPGQSLTLIATANQGSEATYESGFVIDKFPISRPNLTFSTLTVSNMSPEDSSIYLCSALGAGRGYTFGSGTRLTVV.

The table lists this clonotype with a few counts. This chain connects TRBV5-1 to TRBJ1-1, with TRBD1 matching over 7 bases. From germline, CDR1 is SGHRS and CDR2 YFSETQ. This CDR3 has 15 residues. The J segment lost 5 bases and the V segment lost 5 bases, leaving 12 bases of the junction unmatched. This CDR3 reads CASSFDRAETTEAFF. The CDR3 nucleotides are TGCGCCAGCAGTTTCGACAGGGCGGAAACGACTGAAGCTTTCTTT.

This clonotype has more than one count but fewer than ten. The chain is built from TRBV19 and TRBJ2-2; a weak D match, TRBD1 (8 bases). Germline lookup yields CDR1 LNHDA and CDR2 SQIVND (reference sequence). The CDR3 is 13 residues long. Trimming removed 10 bases from V and 4 bases from J, with 13 bases in between. CDR3 nucleotide sequence: TGTGCCACTACAGGGGGGGGCACCGGGGAGCTGTTTTTT. Translated: CATTGGGTGELFF.